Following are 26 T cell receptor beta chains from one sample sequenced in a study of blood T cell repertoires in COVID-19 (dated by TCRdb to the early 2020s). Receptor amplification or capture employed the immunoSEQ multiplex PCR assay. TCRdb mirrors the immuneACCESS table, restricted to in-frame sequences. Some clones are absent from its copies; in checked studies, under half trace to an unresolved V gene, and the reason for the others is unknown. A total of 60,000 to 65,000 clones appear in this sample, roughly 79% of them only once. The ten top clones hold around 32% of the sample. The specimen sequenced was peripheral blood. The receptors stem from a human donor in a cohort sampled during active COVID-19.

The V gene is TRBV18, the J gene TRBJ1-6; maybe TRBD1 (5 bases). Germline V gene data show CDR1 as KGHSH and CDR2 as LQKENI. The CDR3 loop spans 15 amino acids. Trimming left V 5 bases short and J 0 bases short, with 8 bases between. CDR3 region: CASSTRGSYNSPLHF. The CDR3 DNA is TGTGCCAGCTCAACAAGGGGCTCCTATAATTCACCCCTCCACTTT.

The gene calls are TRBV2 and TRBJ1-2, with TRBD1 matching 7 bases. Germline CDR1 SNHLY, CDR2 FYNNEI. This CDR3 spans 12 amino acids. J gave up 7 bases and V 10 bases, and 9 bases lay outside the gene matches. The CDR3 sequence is CAILTGWSGYTF. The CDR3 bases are TGTGCCATCCTGACAGGGTGGAGTGGCTACACCTTC.

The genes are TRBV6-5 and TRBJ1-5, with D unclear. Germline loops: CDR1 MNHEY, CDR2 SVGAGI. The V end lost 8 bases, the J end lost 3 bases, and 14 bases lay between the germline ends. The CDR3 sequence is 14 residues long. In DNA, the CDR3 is TGTGCCAGCGAACCCCCCGGGATCAATCAGCCCCAGCATTTT. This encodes CASEPPGINQPQHF.

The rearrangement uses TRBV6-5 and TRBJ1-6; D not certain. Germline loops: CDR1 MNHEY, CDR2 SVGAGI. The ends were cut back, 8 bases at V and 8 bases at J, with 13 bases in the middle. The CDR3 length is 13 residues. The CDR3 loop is CASSGRLDSPLHF. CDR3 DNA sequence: TGTGCCAGCTCCGGTCGCCTCGATTCACCCCTCCACTTT.

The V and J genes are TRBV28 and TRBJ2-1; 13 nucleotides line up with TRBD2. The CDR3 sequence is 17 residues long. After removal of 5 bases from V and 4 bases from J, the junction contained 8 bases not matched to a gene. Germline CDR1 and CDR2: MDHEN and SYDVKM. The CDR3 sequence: CASSLLGLAGEYNEQFF. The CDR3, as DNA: TGTGCCAGCAGTCTCCTCGGACTAGCGGGAGAGTACAATGAGCAGTTCTTC.

The CDR3 region is CASSVVPETDTQYF. In DNA, the CDR3 is TGTGCCAGCAGCGTAGTTCCTGAGACAGATACGCAGTATTTT. The V call is TRBV9, the J call TRBJ2-3, with no clear D. V lost 0 bases and J 3 bases, leaving 8 bases between the germline ends. The germline CDR1 and CDR2 sequences are SGDLS and YYNGEE. The CDR3 is 14 amino acids.

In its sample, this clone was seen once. The CDR3 region has the DNA TGTGCCAGCAGCCCCGGGGGGGGGACCGGGGAGCTGTTTTTT. This sequence encodes CASSPGGGTGELFF. The chain uses TRBV11-3 and TRBJ2-2, with 8 bases matching TRBD2. The CDR3 is 14 residues long. Germline-derived CDR1 and CDR2 are SGHNT and YENEEA. V gave up 5 bases and J gave up 5 bases; unmatched junction bases: 4.

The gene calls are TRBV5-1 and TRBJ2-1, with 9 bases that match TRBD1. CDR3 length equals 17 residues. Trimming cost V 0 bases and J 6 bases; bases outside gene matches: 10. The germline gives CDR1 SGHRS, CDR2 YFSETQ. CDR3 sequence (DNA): TGCGCCAGCAGCTTGGGGGGACAGGGCGGGAGAGCCAATGAGCAGTTCTTC. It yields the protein CASSLGGQGGRANEQFF. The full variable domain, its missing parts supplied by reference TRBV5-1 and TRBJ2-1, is KAGVTQTPRYLIKTRGQQVTLSCSPISGHRSVSWYQQTPGQGLQFLFEYFSETQRNKGNFPGRFSGRQFSNSRSEMNVSTLELGDSALYLCASSLGGQGGRANEQFFGPGTRLTVL.

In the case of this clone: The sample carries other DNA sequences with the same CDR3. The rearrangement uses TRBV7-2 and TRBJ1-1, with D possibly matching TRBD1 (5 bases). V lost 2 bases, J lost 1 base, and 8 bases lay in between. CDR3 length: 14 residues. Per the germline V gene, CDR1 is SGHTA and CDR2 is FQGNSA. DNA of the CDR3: TGTGCCAGCAGCTTAATCGGGGGGAACACTGAAGCTTTCTTT. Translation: CASSLIGGNTEAFF. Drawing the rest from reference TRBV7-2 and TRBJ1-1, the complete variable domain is GAGVSQSPSNKVTEKGKDVELRCDPISGHTALYWYRQSLGQGLEFLIYFQGNSAPDKSGLPSDRFSAERTGGSVSTLTIQRTQQEDSAVYLCASSLIGGNTEAFFGQGTRLTVV.

The CDR3 spells CASSKGHANTEAFF. The CDR3 bases are TGTGCCAGCAGTAAGGGACACGCGAACACTGAAGCTTTCTTT. The chain combines TRBV6-5 with TRBJ1-1, with TRBD1 as a possible D gene (6 bases). Trimming pared 5 bases from V and 1 base from J, leaving 11 bases between. Germline lookup yields CDR1 MNHEY and CDR2 SVGAGI. The CDR3 loop spans 14 amino acids.

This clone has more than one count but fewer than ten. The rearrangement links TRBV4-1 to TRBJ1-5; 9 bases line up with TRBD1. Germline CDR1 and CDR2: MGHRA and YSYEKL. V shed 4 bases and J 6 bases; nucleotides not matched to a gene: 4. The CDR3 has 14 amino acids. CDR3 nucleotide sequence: TGCGCCAGCAGCCCAGGACAGGGGCCTCAGCCCCAGCATTTT. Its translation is CASSPGQGPQPQHF.

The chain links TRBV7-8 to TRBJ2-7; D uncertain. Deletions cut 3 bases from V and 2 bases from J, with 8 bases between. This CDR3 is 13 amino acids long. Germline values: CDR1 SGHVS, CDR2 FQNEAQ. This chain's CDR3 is CASSFGRAYEQYF. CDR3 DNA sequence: TGTGCCAGCAGCTTCGGTCGGGCCTACGAGCAGTACTTC.

CDR3 region: CASSPGLGEQYF. CDR3 in DNA: TGTGCCAGCAGCCCCGGACTCGGGGAGCAGTACTTC. The chain links TRBV5-6 to TRBJ2-7, with D perhaps TRBD2 (5 bases). Germline CDR1 and CDR2: SGHDT and YYEEEE. There are 12 residues in the CDR3. The V and J ends lost 4 bases and 7 bases respectively, with 12 bases between them. Supplemented by reference TRBV5-6 and TRBJ2-7, the full variable domain reads DAGVTQSPTHLIKTRGQQVTLRCSPKSGHDTVSWYQQALGQGPQFIFQYYEEEERQRGNFPDRFSGHQFPNYSSELNVNALLLGDSALYLCASSPGLGEQYFGPGTRLTVT.

Written as DNA, the CDR3 is TGTGCCAGCAGTGCACCGGGCAGGGCAGAGACCCAGTACTTC. This encodes CASSAPGRAETQYF. The rearrangement uses TRBV28 and TRBJ2-5; D is possibly TRBD1 (5 bases). Germline V gives CDR1 MDHEN, CDR2 SYDVKM. The CDR3 covers 14 residues. Trimming cost V 5 bases and J 4 bases, with 14 bases left between them.

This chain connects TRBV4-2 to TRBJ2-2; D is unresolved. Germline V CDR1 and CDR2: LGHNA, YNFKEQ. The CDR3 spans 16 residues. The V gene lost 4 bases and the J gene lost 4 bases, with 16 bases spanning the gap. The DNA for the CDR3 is TGTGCCAGCAGCCCGCGTCTGGTGGAGCCCACCGGGGAGCTGTTTTTT. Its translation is CASSPRLVEPTGELFF.

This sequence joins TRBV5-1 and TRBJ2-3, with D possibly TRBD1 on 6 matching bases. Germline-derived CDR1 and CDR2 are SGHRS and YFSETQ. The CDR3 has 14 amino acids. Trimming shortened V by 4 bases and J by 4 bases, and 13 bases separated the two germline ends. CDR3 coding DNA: TGCGCCAGCAGCCCCGGGACATCGGCAGATACGCAGTATTTT. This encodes CASSPGTSADTQYF.

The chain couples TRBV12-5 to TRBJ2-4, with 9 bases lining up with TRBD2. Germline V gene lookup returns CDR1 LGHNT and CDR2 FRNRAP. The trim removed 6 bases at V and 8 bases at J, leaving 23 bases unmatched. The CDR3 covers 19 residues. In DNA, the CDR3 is TGTGCTAGTGGACCGGGGGCCAGAGGACTAGCGAGCCCTGTATACATTCAGTACTTC. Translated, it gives CASGPGARGLASPVYIQYF.

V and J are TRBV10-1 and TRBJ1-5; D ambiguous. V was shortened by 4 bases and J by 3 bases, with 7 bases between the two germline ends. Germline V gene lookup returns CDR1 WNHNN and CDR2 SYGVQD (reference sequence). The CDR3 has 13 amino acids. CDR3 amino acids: CASSAGSNQPQHF. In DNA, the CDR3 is TGCGCCAGCAGTGCAGGCTCCAATCAGCCCCAGCATTTT.

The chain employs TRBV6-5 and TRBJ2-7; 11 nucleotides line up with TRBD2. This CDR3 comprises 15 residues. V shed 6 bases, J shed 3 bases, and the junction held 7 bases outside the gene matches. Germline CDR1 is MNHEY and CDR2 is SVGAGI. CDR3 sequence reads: CASRRGTSGHYEQYF. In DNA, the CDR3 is TGTGCCAGCAGGCGAGGGACTAGCGGACACTACGAGCAGTACTTC.

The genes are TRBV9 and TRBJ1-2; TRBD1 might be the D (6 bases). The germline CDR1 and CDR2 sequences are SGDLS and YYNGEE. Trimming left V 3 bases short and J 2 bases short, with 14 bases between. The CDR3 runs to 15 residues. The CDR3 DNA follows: TGTGCCAGCAGCGGAGGGGACACCTTCAACTATGGCTACACCTTC. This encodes CASSGGDTFNYGYTF.

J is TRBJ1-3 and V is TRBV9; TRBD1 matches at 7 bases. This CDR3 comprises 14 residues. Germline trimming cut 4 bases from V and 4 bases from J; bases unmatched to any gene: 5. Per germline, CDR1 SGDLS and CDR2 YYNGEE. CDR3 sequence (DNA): TGTGCCAGCAGCAAGGACAGGAGAGGAAACACCATATATTTT. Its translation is CASSKDRRGNTIYF.

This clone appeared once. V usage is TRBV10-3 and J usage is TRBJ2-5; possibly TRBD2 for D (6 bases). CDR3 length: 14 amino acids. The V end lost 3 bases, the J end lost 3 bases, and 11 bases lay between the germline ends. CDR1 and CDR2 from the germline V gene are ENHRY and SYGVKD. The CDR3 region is CAISEWGGEETQYF. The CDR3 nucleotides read TGTGCCATCAGTGAATGGGGAGGAGAAGAGACCCAGTACTTC.

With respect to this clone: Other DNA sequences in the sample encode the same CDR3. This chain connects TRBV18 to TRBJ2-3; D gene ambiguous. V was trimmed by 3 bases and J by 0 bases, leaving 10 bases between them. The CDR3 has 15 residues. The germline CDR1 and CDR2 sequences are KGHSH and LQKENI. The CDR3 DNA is TGTGCCAGCTCACCGCCCGCAGGCAGCACAGATACGCAGTATTTT. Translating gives CASSPPAGSTDTQYF.

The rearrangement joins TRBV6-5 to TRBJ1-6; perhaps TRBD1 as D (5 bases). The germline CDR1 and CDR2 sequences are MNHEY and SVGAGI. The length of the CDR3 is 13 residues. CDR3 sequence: CAGGRGTNSPLHF. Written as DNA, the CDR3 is TGTGCTGGGGGGAGGGGAACTAATTCACCCCTCCACTTT.

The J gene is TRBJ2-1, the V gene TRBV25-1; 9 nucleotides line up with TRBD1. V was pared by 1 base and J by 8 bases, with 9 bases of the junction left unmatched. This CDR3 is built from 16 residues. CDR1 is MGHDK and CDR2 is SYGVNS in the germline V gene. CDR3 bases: TGTGCCAGCAGTGAATCGGTGAACAGGGGGCTCGATGAGCAGTTCTTC. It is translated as CASSESVNRGLDEQFF.

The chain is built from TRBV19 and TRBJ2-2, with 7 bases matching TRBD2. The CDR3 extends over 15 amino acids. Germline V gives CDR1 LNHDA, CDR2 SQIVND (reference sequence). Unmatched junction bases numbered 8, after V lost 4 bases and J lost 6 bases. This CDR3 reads CASSSREGFAGELFF. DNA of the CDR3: TGTGCCAGTAGTAGCAGGGAGGGGTTTGCCGGGGAGCTGTTTTTT.